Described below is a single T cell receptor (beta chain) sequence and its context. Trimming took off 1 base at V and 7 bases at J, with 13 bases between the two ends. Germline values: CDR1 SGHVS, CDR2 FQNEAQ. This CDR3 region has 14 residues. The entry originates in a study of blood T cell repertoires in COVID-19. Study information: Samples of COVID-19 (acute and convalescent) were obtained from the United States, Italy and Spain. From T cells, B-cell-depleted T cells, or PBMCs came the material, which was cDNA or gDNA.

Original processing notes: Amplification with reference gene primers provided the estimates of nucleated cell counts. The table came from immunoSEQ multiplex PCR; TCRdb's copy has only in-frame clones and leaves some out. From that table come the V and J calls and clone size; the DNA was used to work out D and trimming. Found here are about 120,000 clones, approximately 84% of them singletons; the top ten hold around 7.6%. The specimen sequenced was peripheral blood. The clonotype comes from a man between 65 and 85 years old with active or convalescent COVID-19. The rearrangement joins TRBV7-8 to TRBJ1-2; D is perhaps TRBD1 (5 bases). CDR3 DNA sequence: TGTGCCAGCAGCTTAGGATGGCAGGGTGGTGGCTACACCTTC. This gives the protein CASSLGWQGGGYTF.